This paragraph covers one T cell receptor beta chain sequence. No antigen is known for it. These data are taken from a study of glioma-infiltrating T cells after dendritic cell vaccination. Whole-study context: Samples are from glioblastoma patients in Phase I and II dendritic cell vaccine trials. Autologous tumor lysate-pulsed dendritic cell vaccination was given between about 2003 and 2013.

The CDR3 loop spans 15 amino acids. Looked up from germline, CDR1 is ENHRY and CDR2 is SYGVKD. V shed 6 bases and J 7 bases; nucleotides not matched to a gene: 12. Input was 2 to 2.5 ug genomic DNA, or all available if less. Sequencing used immunoSEQ multiplex PCR; TCRdb keeps in-frame clones, though not all of them. The table lists approximately 82,000 clones, roughly 89% of them singletons. Overall study findings and caveats: Few patients contributed both blood and tumor specimens.

V is TRBV10-3 and J is TRBJ2-7; 10 bases are a match to TRBD2. This clonotype was sampled from a human donor with glioblastoma. Sequenced here: blood, sampled before dendritic cell vaccination. The CDR3 nucleotides read TGTGCCATCAGGGTGGTACTAGCGGGATCGGGGGAGCAGTACTTC. It encodes CAIRVVLAGSGEQYF.